Below, one TCR beta chain is given with its context. This sample was included in a study of response to subunit inactivated influenza vaccine. TCRdb re-derived calls from the RT-PCR reads in MiXCR, one entry per CDR3 protein. The repertoire holds fewer than 800,000 distinct CDR3 sequences, roughly 14% seen once, with under 14% in the top ten. The TCR comes from a man aged 50 or older who received an inactivated influenza vaccine. The starting material was PBMCs from blood, obtained about 11 days after vaccination.

The chain's CDR3 is CASSDSLTSVYYEQYF. CDR3 bases: TGTGCCAGCAGCGATTCCCTGACTAGCGTTTACTACGAGCAGTACTTC. The chain carries TRBV9 and TRBJ2-7; 8 bases map to TRBD2. CDR1 SGDLS and CDR2 YYNGEE come from the germline V gene. V gave up 3 bases and J gave up 3 bases; unmatched junction bases: 11. This CDR3 is built from 16 residues.